The source of this T cell receptor beta chain is a study of blood T cell repertoires in COVID-19. Clones were sequenced by immunoSEQ multiplex PCR, and TCRdb holds only the in-frame ones, with some missing. The sample lists about 87,000 clones; 70% to 90% were seen once. This clonotype originated in a human donor with acute or convalescent COVID-19. The donor label of this sample is uncertain. The sequenced material came from peripheral blood.

The CDR3 protein is CASSSDKNTEAFF. For the CDR3, the DNA is TGTGCCAGCAGTTCGGACAAGAACACTGAAGCTTTCTTT. This rearrangement joins TRBV6-5 to TRBJ1-1; a possible D gene is TRBD1 (5 bases). Germline CDR1 MNHEY, CDR2 SVGAGI. V dropped 4 bases and J dropped 1 base, with 7 bases sitting between them. The CDR3 is 13 residues long.